This T cell receptor beta chain was sequenced in a study of CD8+ T cells in alopecia areata. Study overall: Those patients who were treated received oral tofacitinib, which was given at 5 to 10 mg twice daily for moderate-to-severe alopecia areata.

Germline CDR1 reads SGHRS; CDR2 reads YFSETQ. This CDR3 has 15 residues. J lost 5 bases, V lost 2 bases, and 8 bases had no gene match. Sequencing templates came from extracted RNA that was reverse transcribed into cDNA. TCRdb's table, derived via immunoSEQ multiplex PCR, lists solely in-frame clones and lacks some. Here the sample spans around 110,000 clones, roughly three fifths being singletons. This clone was detected a few times. The antigen is not known. Other nucleotide sequences in the sample specify the same CDR3. Regarding treatment: oral pan-JAK inhibitor, 5-10 mg twice daily. Study-wide results and caveats: For lesional scalp, especially alopecia totalis/universalis, clonality was higher than in normal scalp.

Here the sequenced sample was CD8+ T cells sorted from blood, taken at week 24, from a patient treated with tofacitinib. The source of this sequence is a human donor with alopecia areata. V and J are TRBV5-1 and TRBJ2-7; 9 bases fit TRBD1. The CDR3 region is CASSLTGGSGDEQYF. The CDR3 coding sequence is TGCGCCAGCAGCTTAACAGGGGGCTCCGGGGACGAGCAGTACTTC.